This T cell receptor (beta chain) originates from a study of blood T cell repertoires in COVID-19. CDR1 is SEHNR, CDR2 FQNEAQ, per germline (reference sequence). V gave up 5 bases and J gave up 3 bases; unmatched junction bases: 5. The CDR3 extends over 14 amino acids. Profiling relied on immunoSEQ multiplex PCR, and the TCRdb table lists in-frame clones only, not all of them. The table records 55,000 to 70,000 clones, roughly 90% of them present only once. The clonotype was recovered from a man in his forties with COVID-19, enrolled during active disease. The chain employs TRBV7-9 and TRBJ2-7, with 9 bases matching TRBD2. The sequencing sample was made of peripheral blood. Here the CDR3 reads CASSALAGNYEQYF. CDR3 coding DNA: TGTGCCAGCAGCGCCCTAGCGGGGAACTACGAGCAGTACTTC.